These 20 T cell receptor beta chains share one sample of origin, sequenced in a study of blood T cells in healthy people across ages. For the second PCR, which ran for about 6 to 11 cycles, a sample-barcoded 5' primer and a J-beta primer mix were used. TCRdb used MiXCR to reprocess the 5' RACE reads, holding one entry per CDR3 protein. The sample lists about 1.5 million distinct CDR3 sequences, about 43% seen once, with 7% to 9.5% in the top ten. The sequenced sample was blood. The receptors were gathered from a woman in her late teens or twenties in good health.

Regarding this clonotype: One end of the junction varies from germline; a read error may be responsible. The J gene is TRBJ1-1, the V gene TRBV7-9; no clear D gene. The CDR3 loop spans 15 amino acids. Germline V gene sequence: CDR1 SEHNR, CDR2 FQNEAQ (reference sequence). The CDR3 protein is CASSPQANLNTKAFF. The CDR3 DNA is TGTGCCAGCAGCCCCCAGGCGAACTTGAACACTAAAGCTTTCTTT. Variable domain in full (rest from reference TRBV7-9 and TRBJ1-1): DTGVSQNPRHKITKRGQNVTFRCDPISEHNRLYWYRQTLGQGPEFLTYFQNEAQLEKSRLLSDRFSAERPKGSFSTLEIQRTEQGDSAMYLCASSPQANLNTKAFFGQGTRLTVV.

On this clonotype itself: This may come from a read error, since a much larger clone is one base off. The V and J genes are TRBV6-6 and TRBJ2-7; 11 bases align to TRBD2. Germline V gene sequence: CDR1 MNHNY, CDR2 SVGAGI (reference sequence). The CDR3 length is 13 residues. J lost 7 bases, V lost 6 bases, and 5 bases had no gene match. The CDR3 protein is CASRTSGSDEQYF. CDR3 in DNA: TGTGCCAGCAGAACTAGCGGGAGCGATGAGCAGTACTTC.

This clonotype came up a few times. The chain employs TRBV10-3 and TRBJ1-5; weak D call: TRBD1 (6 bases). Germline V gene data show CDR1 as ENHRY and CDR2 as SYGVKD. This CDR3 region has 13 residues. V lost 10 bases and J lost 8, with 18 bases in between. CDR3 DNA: TGTGCCACCGACGGGGGGCAAGAAAAGCCCCAGCATTTT. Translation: CATDGGQEKPQHF.

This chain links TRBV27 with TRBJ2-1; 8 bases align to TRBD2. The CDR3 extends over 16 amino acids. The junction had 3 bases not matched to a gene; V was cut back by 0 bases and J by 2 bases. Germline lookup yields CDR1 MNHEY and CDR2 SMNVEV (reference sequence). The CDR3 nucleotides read TGTGCCAGCAGTTTATCTATCGGGGGGGCCTACAATGAGCAGTTCTTC. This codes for CASSLSIGGAYNEQFF.

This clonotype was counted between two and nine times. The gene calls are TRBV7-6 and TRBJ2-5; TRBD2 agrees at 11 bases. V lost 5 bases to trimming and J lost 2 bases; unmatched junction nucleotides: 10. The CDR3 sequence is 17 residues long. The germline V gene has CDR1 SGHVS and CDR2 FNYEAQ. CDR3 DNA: TGTGCCAGCAGCCCATCAACTAGCGGGAGTCTGCAAGAGACCCAGTACTTC. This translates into CASSPSTSGSLQETQYF.

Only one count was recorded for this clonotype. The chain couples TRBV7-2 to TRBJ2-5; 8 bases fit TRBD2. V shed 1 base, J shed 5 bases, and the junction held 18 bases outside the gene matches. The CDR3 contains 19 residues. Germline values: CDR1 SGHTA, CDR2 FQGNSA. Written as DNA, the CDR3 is TGTGCCAGCAGCTTAGTGAGCGGGAGTACTAGTAGATGGCAGGAGACCCAGTACTTC. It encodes CASSLVSGSTSRWQETQYF.

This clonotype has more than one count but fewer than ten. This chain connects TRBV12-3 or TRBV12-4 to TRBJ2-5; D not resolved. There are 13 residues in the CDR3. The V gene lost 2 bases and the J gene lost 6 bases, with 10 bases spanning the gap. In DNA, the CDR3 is TGTGCCAGCAGTTTAAGCTCAGAGCAGACCCAGTACTTC. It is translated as CASSLSSEQTQYF.

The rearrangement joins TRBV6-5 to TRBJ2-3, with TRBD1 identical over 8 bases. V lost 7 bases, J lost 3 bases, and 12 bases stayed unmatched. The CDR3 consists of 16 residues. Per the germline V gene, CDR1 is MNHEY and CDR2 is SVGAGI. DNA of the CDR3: TGTGCCAGCACCCACTCCCGGGACAGGATTACAGATACGCAGTATTTT. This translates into CASTHSRDRITDTQYF.

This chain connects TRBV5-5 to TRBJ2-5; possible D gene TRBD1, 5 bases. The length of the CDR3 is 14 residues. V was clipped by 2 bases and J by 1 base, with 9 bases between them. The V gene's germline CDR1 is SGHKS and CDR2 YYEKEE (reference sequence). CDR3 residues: CASSFRVPQETQYF. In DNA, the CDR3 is TGTGCCAGCAGCTTCAGGGTACCCCAAGAGACCCAGTACTTC.

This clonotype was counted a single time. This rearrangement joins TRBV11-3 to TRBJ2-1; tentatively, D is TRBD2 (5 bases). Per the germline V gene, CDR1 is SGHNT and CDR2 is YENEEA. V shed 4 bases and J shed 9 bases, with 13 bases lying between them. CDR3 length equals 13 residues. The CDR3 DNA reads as TGTGCCAGCAGCTCGCCGGGGTATAGTGAGCAGTTCTTC. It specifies CASSSPGYSEQFF.

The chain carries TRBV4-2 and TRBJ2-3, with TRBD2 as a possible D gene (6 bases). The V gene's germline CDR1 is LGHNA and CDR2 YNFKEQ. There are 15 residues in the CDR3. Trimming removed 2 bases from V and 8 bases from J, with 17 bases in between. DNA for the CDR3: TGTGCCAGCAGCCAAACTACCGGGACTCCCGCTACGCAGTATTTT. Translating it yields CASSQTTGTPATQYF.

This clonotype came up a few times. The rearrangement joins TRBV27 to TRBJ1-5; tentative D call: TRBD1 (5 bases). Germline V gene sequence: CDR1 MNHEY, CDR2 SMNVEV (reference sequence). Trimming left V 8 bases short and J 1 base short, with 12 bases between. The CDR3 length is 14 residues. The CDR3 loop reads CASRVGASNQPQHF. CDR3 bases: TGTGCCAGCCGGGTAGGGGCGAGCAATCAGCCCCAGCATTTT.

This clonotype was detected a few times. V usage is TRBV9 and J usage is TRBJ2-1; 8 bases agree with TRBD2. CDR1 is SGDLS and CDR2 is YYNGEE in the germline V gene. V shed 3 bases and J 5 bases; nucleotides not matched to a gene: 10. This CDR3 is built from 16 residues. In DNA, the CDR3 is TGTGCCAGCAGCGGACCGGGACTAGGGGCAGACAATGAGCAGTTCTTC. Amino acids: CASSGPGLGADNEQFF.

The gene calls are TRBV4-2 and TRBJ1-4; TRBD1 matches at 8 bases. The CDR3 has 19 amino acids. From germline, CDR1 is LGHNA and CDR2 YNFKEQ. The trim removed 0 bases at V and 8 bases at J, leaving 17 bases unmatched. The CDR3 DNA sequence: TGTGCCAGCAGCCAAGAAAGCATAACTCACGGACAGGGTGGGGAAAAACTGTTTTTT. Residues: CASSQESITHGQGGEKLFF.

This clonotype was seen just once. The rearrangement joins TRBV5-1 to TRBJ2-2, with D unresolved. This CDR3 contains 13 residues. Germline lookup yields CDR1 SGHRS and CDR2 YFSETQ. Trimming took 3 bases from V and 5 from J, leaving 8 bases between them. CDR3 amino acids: CASSSDGTGELFF. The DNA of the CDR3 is TGCGCCAGCAGCTCGGACGGAACCGGGGAGCTGTTTTTT.

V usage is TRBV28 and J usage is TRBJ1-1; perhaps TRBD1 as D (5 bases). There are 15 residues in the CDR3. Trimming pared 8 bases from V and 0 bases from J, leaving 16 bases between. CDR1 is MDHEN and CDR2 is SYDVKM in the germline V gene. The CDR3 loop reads CASPPSGQLNTEAFF. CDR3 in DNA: TGTGCCAGCCCCCCCTCGGGGCAGCTGAACACTGAAGCTTTCTTT.

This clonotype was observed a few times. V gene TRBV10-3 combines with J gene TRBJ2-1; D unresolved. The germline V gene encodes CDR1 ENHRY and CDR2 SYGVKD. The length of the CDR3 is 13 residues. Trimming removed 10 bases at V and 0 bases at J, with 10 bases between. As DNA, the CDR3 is TGTGCCACCGCCAGTCCCTCCTACAATGAGCAGTTCTTC. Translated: CATASPSYNEQFF.

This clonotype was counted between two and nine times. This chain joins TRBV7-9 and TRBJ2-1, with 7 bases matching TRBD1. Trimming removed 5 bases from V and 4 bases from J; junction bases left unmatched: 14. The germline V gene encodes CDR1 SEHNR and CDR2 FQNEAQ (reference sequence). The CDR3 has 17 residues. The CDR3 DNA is TGTGCCAGCAGCCCAAAGGTAACGGGACAGCAGTACAATGAGCAGTTCTTC. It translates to CASSPKVTGQQYNEQFF.

The CDR3 spells CAMTGTVYEQYF. CDR3 in DNA: TGTGCCATGACCGGGACAGTCTACGAGCAGTACTTC. This chain links TRBV2 with TRBJ2-7, with 7 bases lining up with TRBD1. The CDR3 has 12 residues. Per germline, CDR1 SNHLY and CDR2 FYNNEI. Losses at the gene ends were 10 bases for V and 3 bases for J; bases not matched to a gene: 6.

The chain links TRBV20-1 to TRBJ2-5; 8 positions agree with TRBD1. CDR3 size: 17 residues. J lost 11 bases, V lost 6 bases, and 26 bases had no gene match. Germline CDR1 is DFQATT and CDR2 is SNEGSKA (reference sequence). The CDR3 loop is CSALKAGGELQYNEQYF. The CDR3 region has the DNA TGCAGTGCCCTCAAGGCAGGGGGCGAACTCCAGTACAATGAGCAGTACTTC.